A single sample gave rise to the 21 T cell receptor beta chains below, sequenced in a study of cytomegalovirus exposure and HLA in healthy donors (dated by TCRdb to about 2017). Libraries were prepared through the immunoSEQ multiplex PCR assay. Held by TCRdb, this immuneACCESS table contains in-frame sequences only and omits some clones. Under half of the omission traces to an unresolved V gene where checked; the cause of the rest is unknown. The table for this sample lists around 200,000 clones; roughly 81% of them were counted only once. The leading ten clones occupy 0.95% to 1.5% of the sample. The sequencing input was PBMCs. The receptors stem from a woman between 25 and 40 years old in good health and CMV-seronegative.

This rearrangement joins TRBV7-2 to TRBJ2-7; TRBD1 aligns across 7 bases. The CDR3 length is 14 residues. Germline trimming cut 6 bases from V and 3 bases from J; bases unmatched to any gene: 8. Looked up from germline, CDR1 is SGHTA and CDR2 is FQGNSA. CDR3 protein: CASSYTGDGYEQYF. DNA for the CDR3: TGTGCCAGCAGTTATACAGGGGATGGCTACGAGCAGTACTTC.

The rearrangement uses TRBV29-1 and TRBJ1-2, with 8 bases that match TRBD1. This CDR3 has 13 amino acids. Germline CDR1 SQVTM, CDR2 ANQGSEA. V lost 7 bases to trimming and J lost 0 bases; unmatched junction nucleotides: 4. The DNA for the CDR3 is TGCAGCGGGGGGGACAGGACTAACTATGGCTACACCTTC. Its protein is CSGGDRTNYGYTF. Full variable domain (remainder filled in from reference TRBV29-1 and TRBJ1-2): SAVISQKPSRDICQRGTSLTIQCQVDSQVTMMFWYRQQPGQSLTLIATANQGSEATYESGFVIDKFPISRPNLTFSTLTVSNMSPEDSSIYLCSGGDRTNYGYTFGSGTRLTVV.

The chain carries TRBV2 and TRBJ2-7, with TRBD1 matching over 7 bases. Germline trimming cut 6 bases from V and 0 bases from J; bases unmatched to any gene: 5. The CDR3 extends over 14 amino acids. CDR1 and CDR2 from the germline V gene are SNHLY and FYNNEI. The CDR3 here is CASSLWDSSYEQYF. The CDR3 DNA reads TGTGCCAGCAGCCTTTGGGACAGCTCCTACGAGCAGTACTTC.

This clone occurred once. The V gene is TRBV19, the J gene TRBJ2-3; 8 bases map to TRBD2. Trimming at V came to 9 bases and at J to 5 bases, leaving 7 bases not matched to a gene. This CDR3 contains 13 residues. Germline assignment: CDR1 LNHDA and CDR2 SQIVND (reference sequence). The CDR3 DNA reads TGTGCCAGCGAAGCGGGGGACGTAGATACGCAGTATTTT. As protein: CASEAGDVDTQYF.

The V and J genes are TRBV9 and TRBJ2-3, with TRBD1 matching 10 bases. Germline lookup yields CDR1 SGDLS and CDR2 YYNGEE. With 7 bases clipped from V and 4 bases from J, the junction kept 9 bases outside the gene matches. This CDR3 is built from 15 residues. The DNA of the CDR3 is TGTGCCAGCGTCCAAGGGGACAGGGGCGCAGATACGCAGTATTTT. Amino acids: CASVQGDRGADTQYF.

Concerning this clone: The junction and the germline gene differ at one end; a read error may be behind it. This chain uses TRBV6-5 with TRBJ2-3; D possibly corresponds to TRBD1 (7 bases). The CDR3 consists of 13 residues. CDR1 and CDR2 (germline): MNHEY, SVGAGI. The chain's CDR3 is CASSYPLGGTVVF. CDR3 sequence (DNA): TGTGCCAGCAGTTACCCCCTAGGAGGGACAGTAGTTTTT.

This chain links TRBV30 with TRBJ1-2; 9 positions match TRBD1. Losses at the gene ends were 8 bases for V and 0 bases for J; bases not matched to a gene: 16. The CDR3 sequence is 17 residues long. Germline CDR1 is GTSNPN and CDR2 is SVGIG (reference sequence). The CDR3 bases are TGTGCCATTGGAGGGGACAGGGAAACTTTGGCTAACTATGGCTACACCTTC. It yields the protein CAIGGDRETLANYGYTF.

The J gene is TRBJ1-5, the V gene TRBV28; no firm D call. The CDR3 has 13 amino acids. Germline CDR1 reads MDHEN; CDR2 reads SYDVKM. Between the trimmed V and J ends, which lost 2 bases and 7 bases, there was a span of 9 bases. The CDR3 sequence: CASSLRRLQPQHF. In DNA form, the CDR3 reads TGTGCCAGCAGTTTACGGAGACTCCAGCCCCAGCATTTT. Full variable domain (missing parts from reference TRBV28 and TRBJ1-5): DVKVTQSSRYLVKRTGEKVFLECVQDMDHENMFWYRQDPGLGLRLIYFSYDVKMKEKGDIPEGYSVSREKKERFSLILESASTNQTSMYLCASSLRRLQPQHFGDGTRLSIL.

CDR3 loop: CASSPWGADTQYF. CDR3 DNA sequence: TGTGCCAGCAGTCCCTGGGGAGCGGATACGCAGTATTTT. V gene TRBV6-5 combines with J gene TRBJ2-3; a possible D gene is TRBD2 (5 bases). Trimming removed 5 bases at V and 6 bases at J, with 12 bases between. The CDR3 length is 13 residues. CDR1 and CDR2 (germline): MNHEY, SVGAGI.

This rearrangement joins TRBV9 to TRBJ1-1, with 8 bases fitting TRBD1. V trimming: 0 bases; J trimming: 1 base; junction bases outside the gene matches: 5. The CDR3 contains 16 residues. In germline, CDR1 is SGDLS, CDR2 YYNGEE. Here the CDR3 reads CASSVGGQAGNTEAFF. CDR3 in DNA: TGTGCCAGCAGCGTAGGGGGACAGGCAGGGAACACTGAAGCTTTCTTT.

The chain employs TRBV7-7 and TRBJ2-7; the match to TRBD2 covers 12 bases. Germline V gives CDR1 SSHAT, CDR2 FNYEAQ (reference sequence). V shed 5 bases, J shed 2 bases, and the junction held 4 bases outside the gene matches. The CDR3 length is 15 residues. The CDR3 is CASSRGLAGAYEQYF. The CDR3 DNA sequence: TGTGCCAGCAGCAGGGGACTAGCGGGTGCCTACGAGCAGTACTTC.

The chain uses TRBV30 and TRBJ2-1, with TRBD2 identical over 8 bases. The CDR3 totals 14 residues. Trimming took 5 bases from V and 1 from J; bases not matched to a gene: 4. CDR1 and CDR2 from the germline V gene are GTSNPN and SVGIG (reference sequence). In DNA form, the CDR3 reads TGTGCCTGGGGAGCTAGCGGGTCCTACAATGAGCAGTTCTTC. As protein: CAWGASGSYNEQFF.

V gene TRBV11-3 combines with J gene TRBJ2-6; perhaps TRBD2 as D (6 bases). V lost 5 bases and J lost 1, with 9 bases in between. Germline assignment: CDR1 SGHNT and CDR2 YENEEA. The CDR3 length is 15 residues. For the CDR3, the DNA is TGTGCCAGCAGCCGCGGGGCGTCTGGGGCCAACGTCCTGACTTTC. Residues: CASSRGASGANVLTF.

The chain carries TRBV4-2 and TRBJ2-1, with 7 bases lining up with TRBD2. The V gene's germline CDR1 is LGHNA and CDR2 YNFKEQ. V was pared by 0 bases and J by 8 bases, with 10 bases of the junction left unmatched. The CDR3 is 16 amino acids. The CDR3 coding sequence is TGTGCCAGCAGCCAAGATCGGCTAGCGGAAGGCGATGAGCAGTTCTTC. Translated: CASSQDRLAEGDEQFF.

V is TRBV5-6 and J is TRBJ1-1, with D hard to call. Between the trimmed V and J ends, which lost 3 bases and 5 bases, there was a span of 8 bases. CDR1 and CDR2 (germline): SGHDT, YYEEEE. This CDR3 has 12 amino acids. Written as DNA, the CDR3 is TGTGCCAGCAGCTACGGGGTAACTGAAGCTTTCTTT. It yields the protein CASSYGVTEAFF. The full variable domain, completed using reference TRBV5-6 and TRBJ1-1, is DAGVTQSPTHLIKTRGQQVTLRCSPKSGHDTVSWYQQALGQGPQFIFQYYEEEERQRGNFPDRFSGHQFPNYSSELNVNALLLGDSALYLCASSYGVTEAFFGQGTRLTVV.

This chain connects TRBV19 to TRBJ2-7, with a possible D match to TRBD1 (6 bases). Germline CDR1 is LNHDA and CDR2 is SQIVND (reference sequence). The ends were cut back, 3 bases at V and 4 bases at J, with 16 bases in the middle. The CDR3 contains 15 residues. The DNA for the CDR3 is TGTGCCAGTAGTATCTCCGGGACACGGAGGTACGAGCAGTACTTC. It translates to CASSISGTRRYEQYF.

Concerning this clone: The sample holds other DNA sequences that translate to the same CDR3. The V gene is TRBV5-1, the J gene TRBJ2-3; no clear D. The CDR3 is 13 residues long. CDR1 and CDR2 from the germline V gene are SGHRS and YFSETQ. V dropped 0 bases and J dropped 1 base, with 3 bases sitting between them. CDR3 residues: CASSLARTDTQYF. CDR3 sequence (DNA): TGCGCCAGCAGCTTGGCTCGCACAGATACGCAGTATTTT.

This chain joins TRBV5-6 and TRBJ1-2; 7 bases fit TRBD1. The CDR3 sequence is 13 residues long. Germline V gene data show CDR1 as SGHDT and CDR2 as YYEEEE. V gave up 7 bases and J gave up 0 bases; unmatched junction bases: 3. CDR3 nucleotides: TGTGCCAGCTACGGGACAGCTAACTATGGCTACACCTTC. Translation: CASYGTANYGYTF.

The V and J genes are TRBV6-5 and TRBJ1-5, with 7 bases lining up with TRBD1. V lost 2 bases to trimming and J lost 4 bases; unmatched junction nucleotides: 2. The CDR3 covers 14 residues. Germline values: CDR1 MNHEY, CDR2 SVGAGI. The CDR3 DNA reads as TGTGCCAGCAGTTACGGGACAGAAAATCAGCCCCAGCATTTT. Protein product: CASSYGTENQPQHF.

Regarding this clone: In the same sample, other DNA sequences code for this CDR3. The gene calls are TRBV27 and TRBJ2-7, with 7 bases aligning to TRBD1. This CDR3 region has 15 residues. V was pared by 2 bases and J by 2 bases, with 6 bases of the junction left unmatched. In germline, CDR1 is MNHEY, CDR2 SMNVEV (reference sequence). CDR3 region: CASSLKGQGAYEQYF. The CDR3 DNA follows: TGTGCCAGCAGTTTAAAGGGGCAGGGGGCCTACGAGCAGTACTTC.

This clone was found a few times. The chain employs TRBV28 and TRBJ1-5; 8 nucleotides agree with TRBD1. Looked up from germline, CDR1 is MDHEN and CDR2 is SYDVKM. This CDR3 has 17 residues. The trim removed 4 bases at V and 1 base at J, leaving 9 bases unmatched. As DNA, the CDR3 is TGTGCCAGCAGTTCGAACCACAGGGGGAGAAGCAATCAGCCCCAGCATTTT. This sequence encodes CASSSNHRGRSNQPQHF.